The 13 T cell receptor beta chains in this list originate from one sample, sequenced in a study of shared clonotypes between healthy human individuals. The repertoire was sequenced with immunoSEQ multiplex PCR; TCRdb's copy has only in-frame clones and lacks some. The table lists about 2,500,000 clones, roughly 92% of them singletons. The sample taken for sequencing was naive CD4+ T cells sorted from blood. Stated subset: CD45RA+ positively selected. The source of these receptors is a man between 18 and 35 years old in good health.

This chain connects TRBV30 to TRBJ2-1; 9 bases are a match to TRBD2. V gave up 0 bases and J gave up 5 bases; unmatched junction bases: 5. The germline CDR1 and CDR2 sequences are GTSNPN and SVGIG (reference sequence). This CDR3 is built from 15 residues. CDR3 sequence: CAWSVGLAGHNEQFF. Written as DNA, the CDR3 is TGTGCCTGGAGTGTTGGTCTAGCGGGGCACAATGAGCAGTTCTTC.

The chain is built from TRBV6-1 and TRBJ1-5, with no clear D. With 1 base removed from V and 4 bases from J, the gap between germline ends came to 11 bases. The CDR3 consists of 15 residues. The germline V gene has CDR1 MNHNS and CDR2 SASEGT. The CDR3 sequence: CASSEVVRGNQPQHF. CDR3 DNA sequence: TGTGCCAGCAGTGAAGTTGTAAGAGGGAATCAGCCCCAGCATTTT.

The chain couples TRBV11-2 to TRBJ2-3, with D perhaps TRBD2 (6 bases). Deletions cut 1 base from V and 2 bases from J, with 19 bases between. The CDR3 runs to 18 residues. Germline loops: CDR1 SGHAT, CDR2 FQNNGV. The CDR3: CASSLGGFRDWITDTQYF. CDR3 DNA: TGTGCCAGCAGCTTAGGAGGTTTCCGGGACTGGATCACAGATACGCAGTATTTT.

Only one count was recorded for this clone. The rearrangement links TRBV29-1 to TRBJ1-1; tentative D call: TRBD1 (5 bases). Germline CDR1 is SQVTM and CDR2 is ANQGSEA. This CDR3 contains 13 residues. V gave up 6 bases and J gave up 5 bases, with 16 bases separating them. The CDR3 sequence is CSVRGMGQTEAFF. CDR3 in DNA: TGCAGCGTGCGGGGCATGGGGCAGACTGAAGCTTTCTTT.

This CDR3 reads CASSPVGGSYEQYF. CDR3 in DNA: TGCGCCAGCAGCCCGGTCGGGGGATCCTACGAGCAGTACTTC. V is TRBV5-1 and J is TRBJ2-7; tentative D call: TRBD2 (6 bases). Germline CDR1 reads SGHRS; CDR2 reads YFSETQ. V lost 4 bases and J lost 1, with 12 bases in between. CDR3 size: 14 residues.

This chain uses TRBV19 with TRBJ1-2; TRBD1 matches 8 bases. The CDR3 loop spans 14 amino acids. V dropped 7 bases and J dropped 6; count of bases not matched to a gene: 10. CDR1 is LNHDA, CDR2 SQIVND, per germline (reference sequence). The chain's CDR3 is CASKALTGADGYTF. DNA of the CDR3: TGTGCCAGTAAGGCCCTGACAGGGGCCGATGGCTACACCTTC.

This clone was counted a few times. V and J are TRBV10-1 and TRBJ1-5; D not certain. This CDR3 is 13 amino acids long. Germline lookup yields CDR1 WNHNN and CDR2 SYGVQD (reference sequence). Trimming took 4 bases from V and 5 from J, leaving 9 bases between them. The CDR3 bases are TGCGCCAGCAGTGCTTCGGGGTATCAGCCCCAGCATTTT. Its translation is CASSASGYQPQHF.

The CDR3 DNA follows: TGTGCCAGCAGCTTGGAGGCGACAGGGAACCAGCCCCAGCATTTT. Protein: CASSLEATGNQPQHF. The chain uses TRBV5-6 and TRBJ1-5, with 7 bases aligning to TRBD1. The ends lost 0 bases at V and 7 bases at J; junction bases unmatched: 7. CDR3 length: 15 residues. Germline loops: CDR1 SGHDT, CDR2 YYEEEE.

The chain links TRBV5-1 to TRBJ2-6; 10 bases fit TRBD1. The CDR3 covers 18 residues. V dropped 2 bases and J dropped 0; count of bases not matched to a gene: 5. CDR1 is SGHRS and CDR2 is YFSETQ in the germline V gene. CDR3: CASSLRGTGVSGANVLTF. CDR3 bases: TGCGCCAGCAGCTTACGCGGGACAGGGGTCTCTGGGGCCAACGTCCTGACTTTC.

The rearrangement joins TRBV6-6 to TRBJ2-2, with 8 bases fitting TRBD2. V lost 2 bases to trimming and J lost 4 bases; unmatched junction nucleotides: 6. In germline, CDR1 is MNHNY, CDR2 SVGAGI (reference sequence). The CDR3 covers 16 residues. The CDR3 sequence is CASSYPLADITGELFF. DNA of the CDR3: TGTGCCAGCAGTTACCCACTAGCGGATATCACCGGGGAGCTGTTTTTT.

The V and J genes are TRBV4-3 and TRBJ2-3; tentatively, D is TRBD2 (6 bases). Trimming shortened V by 0 bases and J by 10 bases, and 11 bases separated the two germline ends. Germline CDR1 LGHNA, CDR2 YSLEER. CDR3 length: 13 amino acids. CDR3 region: CASSQDGRSAQYF. In DNA form, the CDR3 reads TGCGCCAGCAGCCAAGATGGGAGGTCCGCGCAGTATTTT.

V gene TRBV19 combines with J gene TRBJ1-2; 9 nucleotides align to TRBD1. Germline V gives CDR1 LNHDA, CDR2 SQIVND (reference sequence). V lost 5 bases and J lost 4; bases outside the gene matches: 5. The CDR3 extends over 14 amino acids. CDR3 bases: TGTGCCAGTAGTGCGACAGGGGGGCCCTATGGCTACACCTTC. Amino acids: CASSATGGPYGYTF.

The CDR3 is CASSESGGTNEKLFF. CDR3 nucleotide sequence: TGTGCCAGCAGTGAATCGGGAGGTACTAATGAAAAACTGTTTTTT. The chain joins TRBV25-1 to TRBJ1-4; D is unresolved. CDR3 length equals 15 residues. Germline loops: CDR1 MGHDK, CDR2 SYGVNS. V lost 1 base to trimming and J lost 2 bases, with 8 bases between them.